This T cell receptor (beta chain) was captured in a study of B cell selection in AIRE deficiency. Comments on this clone: Its matching antigen is unknown.

Authors' data handling: Conventional T cell pools: about 11x10^4 distinct patient, around 1.5x10^5 donor TCRbeta sequences. Sequencing used immunoSEQ multiplex PCR; TCRdb keeps in-frame clones, though not all of them. Clone size and V and J calls were adopted from that table, with D and trimming inferred from the DNA. Counted here are about 24,000 clones, 96% occurring once; the ten biggest clones make up approximately 0.2%. Findings and caveats of the study: Only around a tenth of over 3,000 shared Treg sequences were patient-specific; about 33% healthy-specific. Shared Treg sequences were biased toward short CDR3s with few non-templated nucleotide insertions. Roughly 28% of healthy-donor shared Treg TCRbeta sequences appeared in patient Tconv cells.

The CDR3 sequence is 16 residues long. CDR1 and CDR2 (germline): LNHDA, SQIVND (reference sequence). V was shortened by 3 bases and J by 8 bases, with 19 bases between the two germline ends. The sorted conventional CD4 T cells were gated as CD4+CD127+. This TCR derives from a human donor in good health. The genes are TRBV19 and TRBJ1-4; D gene ambiguous. Sequencing was carried out using CD4+CD127+ conventional T cells sorted from PBMCs. CDR3 bases: TGTGCCAGTAGTATCCCCCTCGGCGCGGCCCCCGAAAAACTGTTTTTT. It is translated as CASSIPLGAAPEKLFF. Drawing the rest from reference TRBV19 and TRBJ1-4, the complete variable domain is DGGITQSPKYLFRKEGQNVTLSCEQNLNHDAMYWYRQDPGQGLRLIYYSQIVNDFQKGDIAEGYSVSREKKESFPLTVTSAQKNPTAFYLCASSIPLGAAPEKLFFGSGTQLSVL.